The 8 T cell receptor beta chains listed next were all sequenced from one sample in a study of blood T cell repertoires in COVID-19 (dated by TCRdb to the early 2020s). The library came from the immunoSEQ multiplex PCR assay. This is the immuneACCESS table as TCRdb keeps it, with only in-frame sequences that have V and J called. A part of the clones is gone; compared with another copy, unresolved V genes explain less than half, and the rest is unexplained. The sample contains 160,000 or so clones, around 83% of them found a single time. The top ten hold about 5.8% of the sample. Sequences were obtained from peripheral blood. All receptors derive from a woman between 50 and 59 years old with COVID-19, enrolled during active disease.

The V call is TRBV7-2, the J call TRBJ2-7; the match to TRBD2 covers 10 bases. Losses at the gene ends were 4 bases for V and 1 base for J; bases not matched to a gene: 1. The CDR3 sequence is 14 residues long. Looked up from germline, CDR1 is SGHTA and CDR2 is FQGNSA. DNA of the CDR3: TGTGCCAGCAGCTATAGCGGGGGGTCCTACGAGCAGTACTTC. Amino acid sequence: CASSYSGGSYEQYF. The full variable domain, its missing parts supplied by reference TRBV7-2 and TRBJ2-7, is GAGVSQSPSNKVTEKGKDVELRCDPISGHTALYWYRQSLGQGLEFLIYFQGNSAPDKSGLPSDRFSAERTGGSVSTLTIQRTQQEDSAVYLCASSYSGGSYEQYFGPGTRLTVT.

The chain couples TRBV27 to TRBJ1-6, with 8 bases that match TRBD1. Germline V CDR1 and CDR2: MNHEY, SMNVEV (reference sequence). Trimming took 2 bases from V and 6 from J; bases not matched to a gene: 9. The CDR3 length is 17 residues. The CDR3 loop is CASSLKVPGQANSPLHF. In nucleotides, the CDR3 is TGTGCCAGCAGTTTAAAGGTCCCGGGACAGGCTAATTCACCCCTCCACTTT.

A few counts support this clone. The chain has TRBV6-4 and TRBJ1-5; 8 nucleotides agree with TRBD1. Trimming at V came to 3 bases and at J to 6 bases, leaving 7 bases not matched to a gene. The CDR3 loop spans 15 amino acids. Germline V lookup: CDR1 MRHNA, CDR2 SNTAGT. The CDR3 DNA sequence: TGTGCCAGCAGTGAAGGGCAGGGGGCCGGTCAGCCCCAGCATTTT. Translated, it gives CASSEGQGAGQPQHF.

This clone was detected only a few times. V gene TRBV19 combines with J gene TRBJ2-1, with 7 bases lining up with TRBD1. Per germline, CDR1 LNHDA and CDR2 SQIVND (reference sequence). CDR3 size: 13 residues. The junction had 2 bases not matched to a gene; V was cut back by 4 bases and J by 5 bases. CDR3 in DNA: TGTGCCAGTAGTAGAGACAGGGACAATGAGCAGTTCTTC. Its translation is CASSRDRDNEQFF.

This chain connects TRBV11-2 to TRBJ2-4, with 8 nucleotides matching TRBD1. The CDR3 totals 14 residues. V gave up 2 bases and J gave up 10 bases; unmatched junction bases: 7. From germline, CDR1 is SGHAT and CDR2 FQNNGV. The CDR3 bases are TGTGCCAGCAGCTTACGCGAGACAGGGGTAATTCAGTACTTC. Protein product: CASSLRETGVIQYF.

The chain couples TRBV5-1 to TRBJ2-3; 7 bases map to TRBD1. This CDR3 has 15 residues. Losses at the gene ends were 4 bases for V and 1 base for J; bases not matched to a gene: 6. Looked up from germline, CDR1 is SGHRS and CDR2 is YFSETQ. CDR3 protein: CASSQGGSRTDTQYF. CDR3 bases: TGCGCCAGCAGCCAAGGGGGCTCACGCACAGATACGCAGTATTTT.

The chain carries TRBV2 and TRBJ2-7; TRBD2 aligns across 8 bases. Trimming removed 2 bases from V and 4 bases from J; junction bases left unmatched: 10. The CDR3 contains 16 residues. The germline gives CDR1 SNHLY, CDR2 FYNNEI. The CDR3 DNA is TGTGCCAGCAGTGAATTTTTCGGGGGGGCCTGGTACGAGCAGTACTTC. It encodes CASSEFFGGAWYEQYF.

The chain joins TRBV9 to TRBJ2-5; 7 nucleotides align to TRBD1. From germline, CDR1 is SGDLS and CDR2 YYNGEE. This CDR3 is 14 amino acids long. The J segment lost 7 bases and the V segment lost 3 bases, leaving 9 bases of the junction unmatched. This CDR3 is CASSGGQPAATQYF. The CDR3 nucleotides are TGTGCCAGCAGCGGGGGACAGCCGGCCGCGACCCAGTACTTC.